A single sample is the source of the 29 T cell receptor beta chains below, sequenced in a study of neoadjuvant nivolumab and ipilimumab in lung cancer. The repertoire was sequenced with immunoSEQ multiplex PCR; TCRdb's copy has only in-frame clones and lacks some. In the table there are 25,000 to 30,000 clones, approximately 80% of which are singletons. Sequencing used peripheral blood, obtained before neoadjuvant nivolumab, alone or with ipilimumab. The receptor source for this set is an adult with non-small cell lung cancer.

This clone was seen a few times. The chain combines TRBV18 with TRBJ1-1; perhaps TRBD1 as D (5 bases). This CDR3 is 14 amino acids long. V lost 3 bases, J lost 3 bases, and 11 bases lay in between. Germline CDR1 KGHSH, CDR2 LQKENI. CDR3 nucleotide sequence: TGTGCCAGCTCACCTTCCGGGACGGACACTGAAGCTTTCTTT. Protein sequence: CASSPSGTDTEAFF.

CDR3 nucleotide sequence: TGTGCCAGCAAAAGGGGCGGGTCTAGCACAGATACGCAGTATTTT. Protein sequence: CASKRGGSSTDTQYF. The chain couples TRBV7-8 to TRBJ2-3; tentatively, D is TRBD1 or TRBD2 (5 bases each). Germline loops: CDR1 SGHVS, CDR2 FQNEAQ. This CDR3 has 15 residues. The V end lost 7 bases, the J end lost 0 bases, and 14 bases lay between the germline ends.

The gene calls are TRBV7-9 and TRBJ1-1; D is undetermined. This CDR3 spans 13 amino acids. V was cut by 5 bases and J by 8 bases, with 15 bases left in between. Germline CDR1 SEHNR, CDR2 FQNEAQ (reference sequence). The CDR3 coding sequence is TGTGCCAGCAGCCCTAAAGGGCCCCAGGAAGCTTTCTTT. Translated: CASSPKGPQEAFF.

This clone was counted a few times. The genes are TRBV7-9 and TRBJ1-2; maybe TRBD1 (5 bases). Germline V gene lookup returns CDR1 SEHNR and CDR2 FQNEAQ (reference sequence). The CDR3 has 17 amino acids. V was pared by 5 bases and J by 2 bases, with 21 bases between. The CDR3 spells CASSRRTPNTGNYGYTF. In nucleotides, the CDR3 is TGTGCCAGCAGCCGACGTACACCTAATACAGGCAACTATGGCTACACCTTC.

This clone was recorded only once. The rearrangement links TRBV6-1 to TRBJ1-5; TRBD1 matches at 7 bases. The CDR3 totals 14 residues. V shed 8 bases, J shed 4 bases, and the junction held 8 bases outside the gene matches. The germline CDR1 and CDR2 sequences are MNHNS and SASEGT. DNA of the CDR3: TGTGCCAGCCGAAGAGGGGGACAGAATCAGCCCCAGCATTTT. Its translation: CASRRGGQNQPQHF.

The V gene is TRBV4-1, the J gene TRBJ2-1; TRBD2 matches 9 bases. The CDR3 is 17 amino acids. The trim removed 1 base at V and 0 bases at J, leaving 4 bases unmatched. Germline CDR1 is MGHRA and CDR2 is YSYEKL. CDR3: CASSQGLAAPSYNEQFF. The CDR3 nucleotides are TGCGCCAGCAGCCAAGGACTAGCGGCTCCCTCCTACAATGAGCAGTTCTTC.

This chain joins TRBV2 and TRBJ2-7; TRBD2 matches at 8 bases. Germline V gives CDR1 SNHLY, CDR2 FYNNEI. Losses at the gene ends were 7 bases for V and 5 bases for J; bases not matched to a gene: 10. The length of the CDR3 is 14 residues. In DNA form, the CDR3 reads TGTGCCAGCATCCGGGGGGGCTTTTTCGACGAGCAGTACTTC. Translated: CASIRGGFFDEQYF.

V gene TRBV5-1 combines with J gene TRBJ2-5, with 7 bases that match TRBD2. V gave up 7 bases and J gave up 3 bases; unmatched junction bases: 9. Germline lookup yields CDR1 SGHRS and CDR2 YFSETQ. The CDR3 is made up of 14 amino acids. In DNA form, the CDR3 reads TGCGCCAGCGGACCGGGACTATTAAAAGAGACCCAGTACTTC. It specifies CASGPGLLKETQYF.

The gene calls are TRBV19 and TRBJ2-1, with 8 bases identical to TRBD1. There are 13 residues in the CDR3. V lost 7 bases, J lost 10 bases, and 9 bases stayed unmatched. Per germline, CDR1 LNHDA and CDR2 SQIVND (reference sequence). The CDR3 region is CASTPTGVGEQFF. The CDR3 region has the DNA TGTGCCAGTACCCCGACAGGGGTGGGCGAGCAGTTCTTC. The full variable domain, with the rest looked up from reference TRBV19 and TRBJ2-1, is DGGITQSPKYLFRKEGQNVTLSCEQNLNHDAMYWYRQDPGQGLRLIYYSQIVNDFQKGDIAEGYSVSREKKESFPLTVTSAQKNPTAFYLCASTPTGVGEQFFGPGTRLTVL.

This clone was seen a handful of times. V gene TRBV7-3 combines with J gene TRBJ1-6; D uncertain. Trimming removed 3 bases from V and 4 bases from J, with 7 bases in between. The CDR3 is 14 residues long. From germline, CDR1 is SGHTA and CDR2 FQGTGA. The DNA of the CDR3 is TGTGCCAGCAGCTTGGACGGATATAATTCACCCCTCCACTTT. Translating it yields CASSLDGYNSPLHF.

This clone was counted between two and nine times. V gene TRBV7-2 combines with J gene TRBJ2-5; D might be TRBD1 (6 bases). Germline CDR1 reads SGHTA; CDR2 reads FQGNSA. The ends were cut back, 1 base at V and 5 bases at J, with 11 bases in the middle. The CDR3 is 14 amino acids. The CDR3 DNA reads TGTGCCAGCAGCTTAGGCCTCCAGGGGGAGACCCAGTACTTC. Residues: CASSLGLQGETQYF.

In this sample, this clone turned up once. This sequence joins TRBV9 and TRBJ2-5; 9 bases map to TRBD1. Germline V gene lookup returns CDR1 SGDLS and CDR2 YYNGEE. The CDR3 runs 17 residues. The trim removed 0 bases at V and 2 bases at J, leaving 8 bases unmatched. As DNA, the CDR3 is TGTGCCAGCAGCGTAGGACAGGGGGGACAAAAGCAAGAGACCCAGTACTTC. Its translation is CASSVGQGGQKQETQYF.

The chain is built from TRBV7-3 and TRBJ2-3; no clear D gene. From germline, CDR1 is SGHTA and CDR2 FQGTGA. V lost 6 bases, J lost 4 bases, and 14 bases lay in between. CDR3 size: 14 residues. This CDR3 is CASRSRQVPDTQYF. Here the CDR3 DNA reads TGTGCCAGCAGGTCTAGGCAGGTTCCAGATACGCAGTATTTT.

The rearrangement uses TRBV7-2 and TRBJ1-2; TRBD1 might be the D (5 bases). V lost 2 bases to trimming and J lost 8 bases, with 15 bases between them. The CDR3 is 14 residues long. CDR1 is SGHTA, CDR2 FQGNSA, per germline. The CDR3 loop reads CASSLTGLMGGYTF. The CDR3 coding sequence is TGTGCCAGCAGCTTAACGGGACTAATGGGGGGCTACACCTTC.

The chain has TRBV2 and TRBJ1-4, with TRBD1 matching over 10 bases. Trimming at V came to 5 bases and at J to 7 bases, leaving 4 bases not matched to a gene. The CDR3 contains 14 residues. Germline V gene sequence: CDR1 SNHLY, CDR2 FYNNEI. CDR3 DNA sequence: TGTGCCAGCAGTTGGGACAGGGGAATTGAAAAACTGTTTTTT. Amino acids: CASSWDRGIEKLFF.

This clone was detected only a few times. The chain links TRBV7-3 to TRBJ1-3, with TRBD1 matching 8 bases. With V trimmed by 6 bases and J by 5 bases, 6 bases remained unmatched. The CDR3 loop spans 14 amino acids. Looked up from germline, CDR1 is SGHTA and CDR2 is FQGTGA. The CDR3 spells CASRGTGGRNTIYF. The CDR3, as DNA: TGTGCCAGCAGAGGTACAGGGGGAAGAAACACCATATATTTT. Complete variable domain (other parts from reference TRBV7-3 and TRBJ1-3): GAGVSQTPSNKVTEKGKYVELRCDPISGHTALYWYRQSLGQGPEFLIYFQGTGAADDSGLPNDRFFAVRPEGSVSTLKIQRTERGDSAVYLCASRGTGGRNTIYFGEGSWLTVV.

This chain uses TRBV7-2 with TRBJ1-6, with a possible D match to TRBD1 (5 bases). Trimming removed 6 bases at V and 0 bases at J, with 6 bases between. The length of the CDR3 is 14 residues. CDR1 and CDR2 from the germline V gene are SGHTA and FQGNSA. The CDR3 DNA follows: TGTGCCAGCAGAGACAGCTCCTATAATTCACCCCTCCACTTT. This gives the protein CASRDSSYNSPLHF.

The CDR3 DNA follows: TGTGCCAGCAGTGTAGGGCGGAACAATGAGCAGTTCTTC. Encoded protein: CASSVGRNNEQFF. This sequence joins TRBV2 and TRBJ2-1, with unresolved D. There are 13 residues in the CDR3. V was cut by 4 bases and J by 5 bases, with 9 bases left in between. CDR1 is SNHLY and CDR2 is FYNNEI in the germline V gene.

The chain joins TRBV18 to TRBJ1-2; the match to TRBD1 covers 9 bases. V shed 6 bases, J shed 1 base, and the junction held 3 bases outside the gene matches. Germline V lookup: CDR1 KGHSH, CDR2 LQKENI. This CDR3 contains 14 residues. The CDR3 is CASSLDRGNYGYTF. The CDR3, as DNA: TGTGCCAGCTCTCTGGACAGGGGTAACTATGGCTACACCTTC.

The chain links TRBV11-1 to TRBJ2-6; a possible D gene is TRBD2 (5 bases). With 6 bases removed from V and 0 bases from J, the gap between germline ends came to 18 bases. Germline V CDR1 and CDR2: SGHAT, FQDESV (reference sequence). This CDR3 is built from 18 residues. The CDR3 DNA sequence: TGTGCCAGCAGTTCTTCTGCAGCTGGGAGCTCTGGGGCCAACGTCCTGACTTTC. Translating it yields CASSSSAAGSSGANVLTF. The complete variable domain, with remaining parts taken from reference TRBV11-1 and TRBJ2-6, reads EAEVAQSPRYKITEKSQAVAFWCDPISGHATLYWYRQILGQGPELLVQFQDESVVDDSQLPKDRFSAERLKGVDSTLKIQPAELGDSAMYLCASSSSAAGSSGANVLTFGAGSRLTVL.

This clone was found a few times. The chain has TRBV20-1 and TRBJ1-2, with a weak D call TRBD1 (6 bases). The CDR3 has 10 residues. V was shortened by 5 bases and J by 8 bases, with 9 bases between the two germline ends. CDR1 is DFQATT, CDR2 SNEGSKA, per germline (reference sequence). The CDR3, as DNA: TGCAGTGCTCACAGGGTGGGCTACACCTTC. It codes for CSAHRVGYTF.

This clone was observed a handful of times. This rearrangement joins TRBV18 to TRBJ2-7, with D unclear. CDR1 is KGHSH and CDR2 is LQKENI in the germline V gene. CDR3 length equals 11 residues. Trimming left V 5 bases short and J 0 bases short, with 2 bases between. CDR3 nucleotides: TGTGCCAGCTCATTCTCCTACGAGCAGTACTTC. It encodes CASSFSYEQYF.

This chain links TRBV6-4 with TRBJ1-5; D unclear. The V end was cut by 4 bases, the J end by 5 bases, with 9 bases between. CDR1 and CDR2 from the germline V gene are MRHNA and SNTAGT. The CDR3 totals 13 residues. CDR3 protein: CASSADGDQPQHF. In nucleotides, the CDR3 is TGTGCCAGCAGTGCGGACGGAGATCAGCCCCAGCATTTT.

This chain joins TRBV16 and TRBJ2-4, with TRBD2 identical over 8 bases. The V segment lost 6 bases and the J segment 12 bases; nucleotides outside the gene matches: 7. The CDR3 has 12 residues. Germline lookup yields CDR1 KGHSY and CDR2 FQNENV. CDR3 nucleotide sequence: TGTGCCAGCAGTCCTACTAGCGGCACTCAGTACTTC. Its protein product is CASSPTSGTQYF. Combining the CDR3 with reference TRBV16 and TRBJ2-4 gives the whole variable domain GEEVAQTPKHLVRGEGQKAKLYCAPIKGHSYVFWYQQVLKNEFKFLISFQNENVFDETGMPKERFSAKCLPNSPCSLEIQATKLEDSAVYFCASSPTSGTQYFGAGTRLSVL.

This chain joins TRBV6-1 and TRBJ2-4; D unresolved. The CDR3 is 12 residues long. The V gene lost 3 bases and the J gene lost 7 bases, with 7 bases spanning the gap. Germline lookup yields CDR1 MNHNS and CDR2 SASEGT. In DNA, the CDR3 is TGTGCCAGCAGTGAGATTAAGAACATTCAGTACTTC. Amino acid sequence: CASSEIKNIQYF.

The J gene is TRBJ1-1, the V gene TRBV4-2; 7 bases fit TRBD1. Germline CDR1 LGHNA, CDR2 YNFKEQ. V gave up 1 base and J gave up 3 bases; unmatched junction bases: 2. The CDR3 sequence is 14 residues long. The CDR3 loop is CASSQVDRDTEAFF. The DNA of the CDR3 is TGTGCCAGCAGCCAAGTCGACAGGGACACTGAAGCTTTCTTT.

The V and J genes are TRBV6-5 and TRBJ1-1, with D hard to call. The CDR3 has 13 residues. V was shortened by 1 base and J by 3 bases, with 6 bases between the two germline ends. Per germline, CDR1 MNHEY and CDR2 SVGAGI. The CDR3 is CASSYYLYTEAFF. CDR3 in DNA: TGTGCCAGCAGTTACTACTTGTACACTGAAGCTTTCTTT.

This sequence joins TRBV6-5 and TRBJ2-3; 10 nucleotides line up with TRBD2. In germline, CDR1 is MNHEY, CDR2 SVGAGI. V gave up 6 bases and J gave up 5 bases; unmatched junction bases: 5. The CDR3 consists of 14 residues. CDR3 sequence (DNA): TGTGCCAGCAGACCAGGACTAGCGGTAGATACGCAGTATTTT. It encodes CASRPGLAVDTQYF.

This clone is a singleton in its sample. This sequence joins TRBV6-5 and TRBJ1-1, with 10 bases identical to TRBD1. Germline CDR1 MNHEY, CDR2 SVGAGI. CDR3 length equals 14 residues. Trimming removed 4 bases from V and 11 bases from J; junction bases left unmatched: 10. CDR3: CASSSTGTGVLAFF. The CDR3 nucleotides are TGTGCCAGCAGTTCAACCGGGACAGGGGTTCTTGCTTTCTTT.